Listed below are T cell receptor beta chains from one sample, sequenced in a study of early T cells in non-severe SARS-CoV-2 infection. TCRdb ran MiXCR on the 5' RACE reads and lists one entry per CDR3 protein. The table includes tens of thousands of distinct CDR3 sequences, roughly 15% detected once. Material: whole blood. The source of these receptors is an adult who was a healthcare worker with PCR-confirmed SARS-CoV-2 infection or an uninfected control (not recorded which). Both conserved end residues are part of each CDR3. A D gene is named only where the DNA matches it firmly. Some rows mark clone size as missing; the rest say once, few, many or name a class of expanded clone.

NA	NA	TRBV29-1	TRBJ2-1	CSVDVGRGLFF	TGCAGCGTTGATGTGGGCAGGGGACTGTTCTTC
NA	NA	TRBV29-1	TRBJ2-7	CSVDRGYEQYF	TGCAGCGTTGACCGGGGGTACGAGCAGTACTTC
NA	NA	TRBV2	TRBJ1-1	CASSELGYSEAFF	TGTGCCAGCAGTGAATTGGGTTATTCAGAAGCTTTCTTT
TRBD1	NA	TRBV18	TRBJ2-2	CASSPTGATGELFF	TGTGCCAGCTCGCCTACAGGGGCCACCGGGGAGCTGTTTTTT
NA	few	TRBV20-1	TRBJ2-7	CSAVGSEQYF	TGCAGTGCTGTAGGAAGCGAGCAGTACTTC
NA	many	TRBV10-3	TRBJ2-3	CAIKGEMGGPLDTQYF	TGTGCCATCAAGGGTGAAATGGGGGGGCCGCTGGATACGCAGTATTTT
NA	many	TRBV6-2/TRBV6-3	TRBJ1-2	CASSPTGRGYTF	TGTGCCAGCAGCCCAACAGGGCGCGGCTACACCTTC
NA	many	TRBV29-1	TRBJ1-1	CSADTAPTTTEAFF	TGCAGCGCCGACACAGCCCCCACTACGACTGAAGCTTTCTTT
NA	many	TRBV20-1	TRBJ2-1	CSARSPITGPVLPSSYNEQFF	TGCAGTGCTAGATCACCGATAACAGGACCCGTCCTCCCTAGCTCCTACAATGAGCAGTTCTTC
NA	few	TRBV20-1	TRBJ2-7	CSAQSSYEQYF	TGCAGTGCTCAGAGCTCCTACGAGCAGTACTTC
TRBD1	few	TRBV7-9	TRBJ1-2	CASSLPGQPVSYTF	TGTGCCAGCAGCTTACCGGGACAGCCAGTGAGCTACACCTTC
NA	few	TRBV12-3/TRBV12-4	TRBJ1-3	CASSPRSGNTIYF	TGTGCCAGCAGTCCCCGGAGTGGAAACACCATATATTTT
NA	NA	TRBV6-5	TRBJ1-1	CASSYLGLAFF	TGTGCCAGCAGTTACTTGGGGTTGGCTTTCTTT
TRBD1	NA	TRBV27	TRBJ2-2	CASTLLWTGQRELFF	TGTGCCAGCACCCTGCTTTGGACAGGGCAACGGGAGCTGTTTTTT
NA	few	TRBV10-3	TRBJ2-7	CAISGDASYEQYF	TGTGCCATCAGTGGCGACGCATCCTACGAGCAGTACTTC
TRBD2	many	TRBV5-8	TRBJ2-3	CASSLPGGRGTDTQYF	TGTGCCAGCAGCTTGCCGGGGGGGCGCGGCACAGATACGCAGTATTTT
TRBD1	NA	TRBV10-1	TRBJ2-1	CASSESIGTGDTNEQFF	TGCGCCAGCAGTGAGTCTATTGGGACAGGGGATACCAATGAGCAGTTCTTC
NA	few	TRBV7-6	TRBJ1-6	CASSLAAQGNNSPLHF	TGTGCCAGCAGCTTAGCGGCACAGGGTAATAATTCACCCCTCCACTTT
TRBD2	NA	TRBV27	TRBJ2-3	CASRGGATDTQYF	TGTGCCTCGCGGGGGGGGGCAACAGATACGCAGTATTTT
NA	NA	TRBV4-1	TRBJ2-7	CASSGGNPRAGYEQYF	TGCGCCAGCAGCGGAGGGAATCCCAGGGCCGGCTACGAGCAGTACTTC
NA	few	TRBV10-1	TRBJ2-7	CASSAHGTYEQYF	TGCGCCAGCAGTGCCCACGGTACCTACGAGCAGTACTTC
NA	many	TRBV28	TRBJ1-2	CASAPSGNYGYTF	TGTGCCAGCGCCCCTTCAGGGAACTATGGCTACACCTTC
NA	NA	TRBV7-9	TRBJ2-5	CASSRDGSGGTQYF	TGTGCCAGCAGCCGGGACGGTTCCGGAGGGACCCAGTACTTC
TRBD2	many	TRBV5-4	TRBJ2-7	CASSLRLASGGHQYF	TGTGCCAGCAGCCTGCGACTGGCTAGCGGGGGACACCAGTACTTC